This T cell receptor beta chain came from a study of blood T cells in healthy people across ages. Alongside a J-beta primer mix, a sample-barcoded 5' primer served in a second PCR lasting about 7 to 11 cycles. TCRdb analysed the 5' RACE reads with MiXCR anew, one entry per CDR3 protein. The top ten clones hold around a third of a sample with about 680,000 distinct CDR3 sequences, approximately 50% of them seen once. This clonotype turned up a few times. About 10 milliliters was the volume of peripheral blood drawn from each donor. At least 7 million PBMCs were isolated per sample. Total RNA was isolated from each sample in quantities of at least 6 micrograms. The CDR3 runs 13 residues. The germline V gene has CDR1 SQVTM and CDR2 ANQGSEA. The trim removed 7 bases at V and 4 bases at J, leaving 9 bases unmatched.

This TCR came from a woman between 55 and 75 years old in good health. V is TRBV29-1 and J is TRBJ2-5, with 7 bases lining up with TRBD1. Input material: blood. CDR3 sequence: CSERQGMGETQYF. For the CDR3, the DNA is TGCAGCGAGCGACAGGGAATGGGAGAGACCCAGTACTTC.